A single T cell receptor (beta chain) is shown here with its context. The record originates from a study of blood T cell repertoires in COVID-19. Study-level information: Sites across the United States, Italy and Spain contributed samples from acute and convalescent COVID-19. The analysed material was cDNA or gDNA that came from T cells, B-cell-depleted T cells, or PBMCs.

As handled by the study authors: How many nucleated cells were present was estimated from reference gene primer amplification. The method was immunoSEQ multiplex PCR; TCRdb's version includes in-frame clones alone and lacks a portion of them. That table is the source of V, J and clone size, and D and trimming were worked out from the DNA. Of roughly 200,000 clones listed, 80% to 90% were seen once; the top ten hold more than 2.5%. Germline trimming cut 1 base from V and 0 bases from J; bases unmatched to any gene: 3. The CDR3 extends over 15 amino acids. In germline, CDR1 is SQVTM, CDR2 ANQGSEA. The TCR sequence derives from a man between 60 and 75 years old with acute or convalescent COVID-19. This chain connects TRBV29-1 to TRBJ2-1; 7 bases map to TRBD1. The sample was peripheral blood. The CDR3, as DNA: TGCAGCGTTGAAGTCACAGGGGACTCCTACAATGAGCAGTTCTTC. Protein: CSVEVTGDSYNEQFF.